The 21 T cell receptor beta chains listed next were all sequenced from one sample in a study of regulatory T cells in long-lasting Graves disease. Time point reported: newly diagnosed GD, antithyroid drugs for less than 3 months. Generation of the TCR library employed RNA extracted from PBMCs. Through Arm-PCR of CDR3 regions and iRepertoire HTBI primers, TCR beta libraries were built. MiXCR, run by TCRdb on the multiplex PCR reads, gives a single entry per CDR3 protein. The profile shows under 250,000 distinct CDR3 sequences, 20% to 25% of them singletons. Material: peripheral blood mononuclear cells (PBMCs), obtained at new diagnosis, from a patient treated with antithyroid drugs. The receptors shown here come from a female donor with Graves disease.

The chain joins TRBV18 to TRBJ1-1; 8 positions agree with TRBD1. This CDR3 is built from 13 residues. V dropped 2 bases and J dropped 12; count of bases not matched to a gene: 8. The germline CDR1 and CDR2 sequences are KGHSH and LQKENI. CDR3 region: CASSPMQGAPTFF. CDR3 DNA: TGTGCCAGCTCACCAATGCAGGGGGCGCCGACTTTCTTT.

This clonotype showed up many times. The gene calls are TRBV4-1 and TRBJ1-2; D might be TRBD1 (6 bases). Germline CDR1 is MGHRA and CDR2 is YSYEKL. This CDR3 has 17 residues. Trimming stripped 1 base from V and 5 bases from J, with 20 bases between. The CDR3 protein is CASSQGRIGGGRYGYTF. The CDR3 DNA sequence: TGCGCCAGCAGCCAAGGCAGAATAGGGGGGGGCCGGTATGGCTACACCTTC.

This clonotype was seen many times. The gene calls are TRBV4-3 and TRBJ1-4; TRBD1 agrees at 7 bases. This CDR3 spans 15 amino acids. The trim removed 2 bases at V and 6 bases at J, leaving 6 bases unmatched. Germline CDR1 LGHNA, CDR2 YSLEER. This chain's CDR3 is CASSQTETGYEKLFF. CDR3 coding DNA: TGCGCCAGCAGCCAAACCGAGACAGGGTATGAAAAACTGTTTTTT.

This clonotype was detected a few times. Given a much more abundant clone one base away, this may be a read error. The V call is TRBV6-1, the J call TRBJ2-1; 11 nucleotides align to TRBD2. The CDR3 runs to 15 residues. From germline, CDR1 is MNHNS and CDR2 SASEGT. The CDR3 sequence is CAGRTLAGGGNEQFF. The DNA for the CDR3 is TGTGCCGGCAGAACATTAGCGGGAGGGGGTAATGAGCAGTTCTTC.

The sample holds a few counts of this clonotype. The J gene is TRBJ2-7, the V gene TRBV6-1; D not certain. The germline V and J ends were trimmed by 2 bases and 4 bases, with 12 bases remaining between them. Germline CDR1 reads MNHNS; CDR2 reads SASEGT. The CDR3 runs to 14 residues. The CDR3 here is CASSESGGGYEQYF. The CDR3, as DNA: TGTGCCAGCAGTGAAAGTGGCGGCGGATACGAGCAGTACTTC.

This clonotype was detected ten times or more. J is TRBJ2-3 and V is TRBV7-9; 13 nucleotides match TRBD2. Germline values: CDR1 SEHNR, CDR2 FQNEAQ (reference sequence). The V gene end was trimmed by 5 bases and the J gene end by 8 bases; junction bases not matched to a gene: 10. This CDR3 region has 16 residues. CDR3 amino acids: CASSPNPGLAGTTQYF. The DNA of the CDR3 is TGTGCCAGCAGCCCCAATCCGGGACTAGCGGGGACTACGCAGTATTTT.

Turning to this clonotype: A read error may be the cause here, since a much bigger clone is one base away. The gene calls are TRBV10-3 and TRBJ1-2; no definite D call. This CDR3 region has 11 residues. Germline lookup yields CDR1 ENHRY and CDR2 SYGVKD. The CDR3 reads CASSELGGYTF. CDR3 nucleotides: TGTGCCAGCAGTGAACTCGGTGGCTACACCTTC.

This clonotype was seen ten or more times. The chain has TRBV11-3 and TRBJ1-1; TRBD1 might be the D (6 bases). Germline V lookup: CDR1 SGHNT, CDR2 YENEEA. The CDR3 sequence is 15 residues long. V gave up 5 bases and J gave up 3 bases, with 16 bases separating them. CDR3 DNA: TGTGCCAGCAGCCGAGGCGGGACAACTGACACTGAAGCTTTCTTT. Protein: CASSRGGTTDTEAFF.

This clonotype was seen a few times. This chain uses TRBV5-5 with TRBJ1-1; possibly TRBD1 for D (5 bases). The germline gives CDR1 SGHKS, CDR2 YYEKEE (reference sequence). The CDR3 totals 15 residues. Trimming took off 4 bases at V and 5 bases at J, with 18 bases between the two ends. The CDR3 spells CASSKSFGGGTEAFF. The CDR3 DNA reads TGTGCCAGCAGCAAATCTTTCGGGGGGGGGACTGAAGCTTTCTTT.

This clonotype appeared a few times. This rearrangement joins TRBV4-1 to TRBJ2-5; 8 bases map to TRBD2. Germline CDR1 is MGHRA and CDR2 is YSYEKL. CDR3 size: 16 residues. Germline trimming cut 4 bases from V and 2 bases from J; bases unmatched to any gene: 9. For the CDR3, the DNA is TGCGCCAGCAGCCTGTCCGCGGCTAGCGGGCAAGAGACCCAGTACTTC. Its protein is CASSLSAASGQETQYF.

This clonotype was seen ten or more times. The chain employs TRBV7-2 and TRBJ2-7, with D perhaps TRBD2 (5 bases). The CDR3 has 13 residues. In germline, CDR1 is SGHTA, CDR2 FQGNSA. V lost 4 bases and J lost 1, with 8 bases in between. CDR3 sequence reads: CASSSSLSYEQYF. In DNA, the CDR3 is TGTGCCAGCAGCTCTAGCCTTTCCTACGAGCAGTACTTC.

This clonotype has ten or more counts. This sequence joins TRBV9 and TRBJ2-5, with D perhaps matching TRBD1 (5 bases). V dropped 4 bases and J dropped 5 bases, with 12 bases sitting between them. This CDR3 region has 13 residues. From germline, CDR1 is SGDLS and CDR2 YYNGEE. The DNA for the CDR3 is TGTGCCAGCAGCTCTGACAGACGGGAGACCCAGTACTTC. As protein: CASSSDRRETQYF.

Ten or more counts support this clonotype. V gene TRBV19 combines with J gene TRBJ1-1; the D gene is possibly TRBD1 (5 bases). The CDR3 is 13 amino acids. Germline loops: CDR1 LNHDA, CDR2 SQIVND (reference sequence). The V end was cut by 2 bases, the J end by 4 bases, with 8 bases between. CDR3 residues: CASSITGPTEAFF. The DNA for the CDR3 is TGTGCCAGTAGTATAACGGGACCCACTGAAGCTTTCTTT.

This clonotype was observed a few times. A read error may account for a junction end that differs from germline. The gene calls are TRBV12-5 and TRBJ2-1; TRBD2 might be the D (6 bases). Germline V gene sequence: CDR1 LGHNT, CDR2 FRNRAP. The CDR3 is 20 amino acids. The CDR3 sequence is CGSSGGGRAVVWGTHNEQFF. The DNA for the CDR3 is TGTGGTAGTTCCGGGGGTGGACGAGCGGTGGTTTGGGGGACTCACAATGAGCAGTTCTTC.

This clonotype is labeled as medium-sized. This rearrangement joins TRBV28 to TRBJ2-7, with D possibly matching TRBD1 (6 bases). Germline-derived CDR1 and CDR2 are MDHEN and SYDVKM. Trimming took off 6 bases at V and 6 bases at J, with 21 bases between the two ends. The CDR3 covers 15 residues. The CDR3 nucleotides are TGTGCCAGCAGGGCCAATGGGGGCGAAGTACCCGAGCAGTACTTC. Translation: CASRANGGEVPEQYF. Looking up the rest from reference TRBV28 and TRBJ2-7 gives the full variable domain: DVKVTQSSRYLVKRTGEKVFLECVQDMDHENMFWYRQDPGLGLRLIYFSYDVKMKEKGDIPEGYSVSREKKERFSLILESASTNQTSMYLCASRANGGEVPEQYFGPGTRLTVT.

This clonotype was picked up many times. CDR3 coding DNA: TGTGCCAGCAGTCCACTAGCGGCGAGCACAGATACGCAGTATTTT. Amino acids: CASSPLAASTDTQYF. The chain joins TRBV6-1 to TRBJ2-3; 8 bases map to TRBD2. Germline V CDR1 and CDR2: MNHNS, SASEGT. Losses at the gene ends were 5 bases for V and 0 bases for J; bases not matched to a gene: 4. This CDR3 has 15 amino acids.

This rearrangement joins TRBV27 to TRBJ2-7, with D perhaps TRBD2 (6 bases). The length of the CDR3 is 13 residues. Germline lookup yields CDR1 MNHEY and CDR2 SMNVEV (reference sequence). Trimming cost V 10 bases and J 0 bases, with 13 bases left between them. The CDR3 spells CAIQAGISYEQYF. The CDR3 nucleotides read TGTGCCATTCAGGCGGGGATCTCCTACGAGCAGTACTTC.

This clonotype occurred many times. The V gene is TRBV28, the J gene TRBJ2-7; 10 bases map to TRBD2. Losses at the gene ends were 6 bases for V and 4 bases for J; bases not matched to a gene: 18. Germline assignment: CDR1 MDHEN and CDR2 SYDVKM. This CDR3 has 18 amino acids. CDR3: CASSQAASGRSVWYEQYF. Written as DNA, the CDR3 is TGTGCCAGCAGCCAAGCCGCTAGCGGGAGATCTGTGTGGTACGAGCAGTACTTC.

This clonotype has at least ten counts. The chain carries TRBV7-6 and TRBJ2-3; the D gene could be TRBD1 or TRBD2 (6 bases each). Trimming removed 2 bases at V and 5 bases at J, with 14 bases between. This CDR3 is 15 amino acids long. CDR1 and CDR2 from the germline V gene are SGHVS and FNYEAQ. The CDR3, as DNA: TGTGCCAGCAGCTTATCGCGCAGGGGAGGAGATACGCAGTATTTT. Its translation is CASSLSRRGGDTQYF. The variable domain in full, completed from reference TRBV7-6 and TRBJ2-3, reads GAGVSQSPRYKVTKRGQDVALRCDPISGHVSLYWYRQALGQGPEFLTYFNYEAQQDKSGLPNDRFSAERPEGSISTLTIQRTEQRDSAMYRCASSLSRRGGDTQYFGPGTRLTVL.

This clonotype came up a few times. V is TRBV10-1 and J is TRBJ1-2; no clear D. The CDR3 extends over 12 amino acids. The germline V and J ends were trimmed by 3 bases and 2 bases, with 4 bases remaining between them. Germline CDR1 and CDR2: WNHNN and SYGVQD (reference sequence). The CDR3 DNA is TGCGCCAGCAGTGATTACAACTATGGCTACACCTTC. Translated, it gives CASSDYNYGYTF.

This clonotype was counted between two and nine times. The chain links TRBV7-9 to TRBJ2-1; no clear D gene. Trimming removed 6 bases at V and 8 bases at J, with 17 bases between. This CDR3 has 14 residues. CDR1 and CDR2 from the germline V gene are SEHNR and FQNEAQ (reference sequence). The CDR3 loop is CASSPPITSYEQFF. The CDR3 DNA reads as TGTGCCAGCAGTCCCCCGATAACGTCCTATGAGCAGTTCTTC.